This T cell receptor beta chain was recorded in a study of blood T cells in healthy people across ages. Only a few counts were recorded for this clonotype. Alongside a J-beta primer mix, a sample-barcoded 5' primer served in a second PCR lasting roughly 6 to 11 cycles. TCRdb passed the 5' RACE reads through MiXCR, listing each CDR3 protein once. The profile shows 1.5 million to 2 million distinct CDR3 sequences, 28% of them singletons. Germline V gene lookup returns CDR1 MDHEN and CDR2 SYDVKM. The ends were cut back, 5 bases at V and 8 bases at J, with 9 bases in the middle. The CDR3 sequence is 12 residues long.

This chain uses TRBV28 with TRBJ1-4; D uncertain. This clonotype was sampled from a woman aged 25 to 39 in good health. The sample taken for sequencing was blood. The CDR3 here is CASSPPQEKLFF. For the CDR3, the DNA is TGTGCCAGCAGTCCCCCCCAGGAAAAACTGTTTTTT.